One TCR beta chain is described in this entry. The antigen remains undetermined. 5'RACE template switching built TCR beta cDNA with unique molecular identifiers. After re-calling the 5' RACE reads, TCRdb lists one entry per CDR3 protein, DNA absent. The listing contains approximately 440,000 distinct CDR3 sequences. Germline V gene data show CDR1 as SGHRS and CDR2 as YFSETQ. The CDR3 is made up of 12 amino acids. The data were obtained in a study of T cells expressing NK-cell markers. Study overall: All TCR beta repertoires analysed originated from sorted CD3+CD56+NKG2C+, CD3+CD56+NKG2C- and CD3+CD56-NKG2C+ T cells. Regarding the study as a whole: The CD3+CD56-NKG2C+ fraction of a handful of donors was also led by these clonotypes. NKG2C+ dominant clonotype frequencies in 6 or 7 donors were roughly 1.0-7.5% of CD8+ T cells.

The gene calls are TRBV5-1 and TRBJ2-7; TCRdb lists TRBD1, though no DNA is available to test this call. This TCR was sampled from a woman in her forties or fifties in good health. The specimen was blood T cells: a sorted CD56 or NKG2C T cell subset, CD4+ or CD8+ T cells, or bulk PBMC T cells (not recorded which). This CDR3 reads CASRSRAAVQYF.